The next 18 T cell receptor beta chains were all read from a single sample in a study of neoadjuvant anti-PD-1 for oral cavity cancer. The time point was: after neoadjuvant nivolumab, at surgical resection. Profiled with immunoSEQ multiplex PCR; TCRdb holds only in-frame clones, not every one. The sample contains approximately 68,000 clones, roughly nine tenths of which appear only once. The sample consisted of PBMCs, taken after nivolumab (anti-PD-1) treatment. The receptors come from a person between 40 and 79 years old with oral cavity squamous cell carcinoma.

The CDR3 protein is CAISDKWTTTNEKLFF. The CDR3 DNA follows: TGTGCCATCAGTGATAAATGGACGACAACTAATGAAAAACTGTTTTTT. The chain employs TRBV10-3 and TRBJ1-4; no reliable D call. Germline CDR1 is ENHRY and CDR2 is SYGVKD. V shed 3 bases and J shed 0 bases, with 11 bases lying between them. The CDR3 consists of 16 residues.

In DNA form, the CDR3 reads TGTGCCAGCAGCAAATTGCCGGGACAGGGATTCTCCTACGAGCAGTACTTC. Its protein product is CASSKLPGQGFSYEQYF. This chain links TRBV7-6 with TRBJ2-7, with 9 bases aligning to TRBD1. Per germline, CDR1 SGHVS and CDR2 FNYEAQ. V lost 5 bases, J lost 0 bases, and 11 bases stayed unmatched. There are 17 residues in the CDR3. The complete variable domain, with remaining parts taken from reference TRBV7-6 and TRBJ2-7, reads GAGVSQSPRYKVTKRGQDVALRCDPISGHVSLYWYRQALGQGPEFLTYFNYEAQQDKSGLPNDRFSAERPEGSISTLTIQRTEQRDSAMYRCASSKLPGQGFSYEQYFGPGTRLTVT.

This sequence joins TRBV5-6 and TRBJ1-2, with D uncertain. Germline V gene sequence: CDR1 SGHDT, CDR2 YYEEEE. Trimming took 2 bases from V and 4 from J, leaving 15 bases between them. CDR3 length equals 15 residues. CDR3: CASSLAQANPYGYTF. The DNA of the CDR3 is TGTGCCAGCAGCTTAGCCCAGGCGAACCCCTATGGCTACACCTTC.

The chain links TRBV10-3 to TRBJ2-3; the D gene is possibly TRBD2 (6 bases). V shed 7 bases and J shed 4 bases, with 15 bases lying between them. CDR3 size: 14 residues. The germline V gene encodes CDR1 ENHRY and CDR2 SYGVKD. The CDR3 DNA reads as TGTGCCATCAAGGATGGCGGGGAGGCAGATACGCAGTATTTT. Amino acid sequence: CAIKDGGEADTQYF.

The CDR3 loop reads CAWSVHGGRASYNEQFF. DNA of the CDR3: TGTGCCTGGAGTGTACACGGCGGGAGGGCTTCCTACAATGAGCAGTTCTTC. V and J are TRBV30 and TRBJ2-1; 9 bases match TRBD2. V was clipped by 0 bases and J by 1 base; unmatched bases: 7. The CDR3 consists of 17 residues. CDR1 and CDR2 (germline): GTSNPN, SVGIG (reference sequence). The entire variable domain, with the rest obtained from reference TRBV30 and TRBJ2-1, is as follows: SQTIHQWPATLVQPVGSPLSLECTVEGTSNPNLYWYRQAAGRGLQLLFYSVGIGQISSEVPQNLSASRPQDRQFILSSKKLLLSDSGFYLCAWSVHGGRASYNEQFFGPGTRLTVL.

CDR3 region: CASSLGGGQAYEQYF. The DNA for the CDR3 is TGTGCCAGCAGCTTGGGGGGAGGTCAGGCCTACGAGCAGTACTTC. The V call is TRBV5-5, the J call TRBJ2-7; D perhaps matches TRBD2 (6 bases). CDR3 length: 15 amino acids. Germline V CDR1 and CDR2: SGHKS, YYEKEE (reference sequence). V lost 0 bases to trimming and J lost 2 bases, with 12 bases between them.

This clone was detected only a few times. This chain joins TRBV6-1 and TRBJ1-2; D is unresolved. The CDR3 covers 11 residues. The V end was cut by 4 bases, the J end by 8 bases, with 8 bases between. Germline CDR1 is MNHNS and CDR2 is SASEGT. The CDR3 sequence is CASSAQKGYTF. CDR3 DNA: TGTGCCAGCAGTGCCCAAAAGGGCTACACCTTC.

This chain uses TRBV5-4 with TRBJ1-1, with TRBD1 as a possible D gene (5 bases). The CDR3 totals 14 residues. Germline V gene lookup returns CDR1 SGHNT and CDR2 YYREEE (reference sequence). V dropped 5 bases and J dropped 4 bases, with 15 bases sitting between them. CDR3 amino acids: CASSSRQLPTEAFF. CDR3 sequence (DNA): TGTGCCAGCAGTTCCAGACAGTTACCCACTGAAGCTTTCTTT.

This sequence joins TRBV6-1 and TRBJ1-1, with D perhaps matching TRBD1 (5 bases). Germline lookup yields CDR1 MNHNS and CDR2 SASEGT. The germline V and J ends were trimmed by 0 bases and 8 bases, with 10 bases remaining between them. CDR3 size: 13 residues. Here the CDR3 reads CASSEALTEEAFF. CDR3 in DNA: TGTGCCAGCAGTGAAGCTCTGACAGAAGAAGCTTTCTTT.

CDR3 sequence: CASSLVGTVTYEQYF. The CDR3 DNA sequence: TGTGCCAGCAGCTTAGTTGGCACCGTTACGTACGAGCAGTACTTC. The chain recombines TRBV7-9 with TRBJ2-7; no clear D. The germline V gene has CDR1 SEHNR and CDR2 FQNEAQ (reference sequence). This CDR3 comprises 15 residues. V gave up 1 base and J gave up 4 bases, with 14 bases separating them. Complete variable domain (other parts from reference TRBV7-9 and TRBJ2-7): DTGVSQNPRHKITKRGQNVTFRCDPISEHNRLYWYRQTLGQGPEFLTYFQNEAQLEKSRLLSDRFSAERPKGSFSTLEIQRTEQGDSAMYLCASSLVGTVTYEQYFGPGTRLTVT.

The chain couples TRBV28 to TRBJ2-3; the match to TRBD2 covers 15 bases. Trimming removed 5 bases from V and 10 bases from J; junction bases left unmatched: 16. Germline V gives CDR1 MDHEN, CDR2 SYDVKM. This CDR3 region has 18 residues. CDR3 sequence reads: CASSQTGLAGGPWIAQYF. The CDR3 coding sequence is TGTGCCAGCAGTCAAACAGGACTAGCGGGAGGGCCGTGGATTGCGCAGTATTTT. Full variable domain (missing parts from reference TRBV28 and TRBJ2-3): DVKVTQSSRYLVKRTGEKVFLECVQDMDHENMFWYRQDPGLGLRLIYFSYDVKMKEKGDIPEGYSVSREKKERFSLILESASTNQTSMYLCASSQTGLAGGPWIAQYFGPGTRLTVL.

This rearrangement joins TRBV27 to TRBJ1-5, with 7 bases aligning to TRBD1. Trimming took 4 bases from V and 0 from J; bases not matched to a gene: 6. Germline V gives CDR1 MNHEY, CDR2 SMNVEV (reference sequence). There are 16 residues in the CDR3. Here the CDR3 reads CASSSGTALSNQPQHF. The CDR3 nucleotides are TGTGCCAGCAGTTCTGGGACAGCTCTTAGCAATCAGCCCCAGCATTTT.

This clone was observed a handful of times. V and J are TRBV14 and TRBJ1-2; TRBD1 aligns across 7 bases. The V gene end was trimmed by 2 bases and the J gene end by 4 bases; junction bases not matched to a gene: 10. This CDR3 is built from 16 residues. Germline V gene sequence: CDR1 SGHDN, CDR2 FVKESK. CDR3: CASSQLSTGAIYGYTF. The DNA for the CDR3 is TGTGCCAGCAGCCAATTAAGTACAGGGGCGATCTATGGCTACACCTTC.

This chain connects TRBV5-1 to TRBJ2-7; D is unclear. V was trimmed by 5 bases and J by 3 bases, leaving 6 bases between them. The CDR3 contains 11 residues. Germline V lookup: CDR1 SGHRS, CDR2 YFSETQ. The CDR3 protein is CASRDRYEQYF. CDR3 bases: TGCGCCAGCAGGGACCGCTACGAGCAGTACTTC.

V and J are TRBV16 and TRBJ1-6; D gene unclear. Deletions cut 4 bases from V and 10 bases from J, with 8 bases between. CDR3 size: 12 residues. Germline V CDR1 and CDR2: KGHSY, FQNENV. CDR3 region: CASSRRWSPLHF. The CDR3 coding sequence is TGTGCCAGCAGCCGGAGATGGTCACCCCTCCACTTT.

V and J are TRBV28 and TRBJ1-1; D gene unclear. Germline CDR1 and CDR2: MDHEN and SYDVKM. Trimming cost V 2 bases and J 2 bases, with 3 bases left between them. The CDR3 extends over 12 amino acids. In DNA form, the CDR3 reads TGTGCCAGCAGTTTACTTAACACTGAAGCTTTCTTT. As protein: CASSLLNTEAFF.

The genes are TRBV28 and TRBJ2-7; D might be TRBD1 (6 bases). CDR3 length equals 16 residues. The V gene's germline CDR1 is MDHEN and CDR2 SYDVKM. Deletions cut 4 bases from V and 4 bases from J, with 20 bases between. The CDR3 coding sequence is TGTGCCAGCAGTTCCTCCAGGGGCGTGCGAGGGTACGAGCAGTACTTC. It is translated as CASSSSRGVRGYEQYF.

The chain joins TRBV13 to TRBJ1-1, with 7 bases matching TRBD1. V shed 6 bases and J 4 bases; nucleotides not matched to a gene: 8. This CDR3 is built from 14 residues. From germline, CDR1 is PRHDT and CDR2 FYEKMQ (reference sequence). CDR3 in amino acids: CASRPQGQATEAFF. DNA for the CDR3: TGTGCCAGCAGACCCCAAGGACAGGCCACTGAAGCTTTCTTT. The whole variable domain, filled in from reference TRBV13 and TRBJ1-1, reads AAGVIQSPRHLIKEKRETATLKCYPIPRHDTVYWYQQGPGQDPQFLISFYEKMQSDKGSIPDRFSAQQFSDYHSELNMSSLELGDSALYFCASRPQGQATEAFFGQGTRLTVV.